A single sample gave rise to the 5 T cell receptor beta chains below, sequenced in a study of cytomegalovirus exposure and HLA in healthy donors. The PCR used 60 Vbeta and 13 Jbeta primers. This table comes from immunoSEQ multiplex PCR, and its TCRdb copy is limited to in-frame clones, with some not included. The sample includes more than 95,000 clones, 60% to 75% of them seen just once. What was sequenced was PBMCs. All receptors come from a man in his sixties in good health and CMV-seronegative.

The chain links TRBV28 to TRBJ2-5; TRBD2 matches 8 bases. The DNA end favors TRBJ2-7, so the J call may be wrong. Germline-derived CDR1 and CDR2 are MDHEN and SYDVKM. The CDR3 runs to 14 residues. DNA for the CDR3: TGTGCCAGCAGCGGTAGCGGGAACCCCTTCGAGCAGTACTTC. Protein product: CASSGSGNPFEQYF.

This clone showed up just a few times. The V and J genes are TRBV13 and TRBJ2-3, with D tentatively TRBD2 (5 bases). This CDR3 has 13 amino acids. V gave up 0 bases and J gave up 6 bases, with 7 bases separating them. Per germline, CDR1 PRHDT and CDR2 FYEKMQ (reference sequence). DNA for the CDR3: TGTGCCAGCAGCTTAGGCCCGGGGGATACGCAGTATTTT. Translation: CASSLGPGDTQYF.

The gene calls are TRBV11-3 and TRBJ2-2; TRBD2 aligns across 8 bases. This CDR3 comprises 18 residues. CDR1 is SGHNT and CDR2 is YENEEA in the germline V gene. The V and J ends lost 5 bases and 1 base, in that order; junction bases with no gene match: 12. As DNA, the CDR3 is TGTGCCAGCAGCCGCAGGTCGGGGGGGGATAGGAACACCGGGGAGCTGTTTTTT. It encodes CASSRRSGGDRNTGELFF.

The J gene is TRBJ2-2, the V gene TRBV6-5; perhaps TRBD1 as D (6 bases). V was shortened by 5 bases and J by 5 bases, with 9 bases between the two germline ends. The CDR3 covers 13 residues. The V gene's germline CDR1 is MNHEY and CDR2 SVGAGI. CDR3 amino acids: CASSPGETGELFF. CDR3 nucleotide sequence: TGTGCCAGCAGTCCAGGGGAAACCGGGGAGCTGTTTTTT.

The chain combines TRBV5-1 with TRBJ2-3; 14 bases agree with TRBD2. Germline V gene sequence: CDR1 SGHRS, CDR2 YFSETQ. The CDR3 has 19 amino acids. V lost 4 bases and J lost 3; bases outside the gene matches: 13. DNA of the CDR3: TGCGCCAGCAGCGAACTTGGACTAGCGGGAGGTGGTGGAACAGATACGCAGTATTTT. The encoded protein is CASSELGLAGGGGTDTQYF.